This T cell receptor beta chain was sequenced for a study of T cell responses to AZD1222 COVID-19 vaccine. The assay was immunoSEQ multiplex PCR, and TCRdb's table has in-frame clones only and misses some. The data show under 100,000 clones, roughly 90% seen once. As for this clone: The antigen remains undetermined.

Study-level points and caveats: Researchers report vaccine-associated CD4 TCRs spanning spike, with dominance at 160-218 and 743-854. There were repertoire samples only from the period after the peak T cell response. The donor cohort was predominantly white British with a female majority, and clonal diversity may have been underestimated.

CDR1 and CDR2 (germline): LGHNA, YSLEER. The CDR3 runs to 16 residues. J was trimmed by 5 bases and V by 1 base; bases with no gene match: 7. The sequence was collected from an adult who received the AZD1222 COVID-19 vaccine. The V gene is TRBV4-3, the J gene TRBJ2-7; 11 bases line up with TRBD2. The input for sequencing was peripheral blood, taken 28 days after the second AZD1222 dose. The CDR3 loop is CASSQGLAGISHEQYF. The CDR3 DNA is TGCGCCAGCAGCCAAGGACTAGCGGGGATCAGTCACGAGCAGTACTTC.